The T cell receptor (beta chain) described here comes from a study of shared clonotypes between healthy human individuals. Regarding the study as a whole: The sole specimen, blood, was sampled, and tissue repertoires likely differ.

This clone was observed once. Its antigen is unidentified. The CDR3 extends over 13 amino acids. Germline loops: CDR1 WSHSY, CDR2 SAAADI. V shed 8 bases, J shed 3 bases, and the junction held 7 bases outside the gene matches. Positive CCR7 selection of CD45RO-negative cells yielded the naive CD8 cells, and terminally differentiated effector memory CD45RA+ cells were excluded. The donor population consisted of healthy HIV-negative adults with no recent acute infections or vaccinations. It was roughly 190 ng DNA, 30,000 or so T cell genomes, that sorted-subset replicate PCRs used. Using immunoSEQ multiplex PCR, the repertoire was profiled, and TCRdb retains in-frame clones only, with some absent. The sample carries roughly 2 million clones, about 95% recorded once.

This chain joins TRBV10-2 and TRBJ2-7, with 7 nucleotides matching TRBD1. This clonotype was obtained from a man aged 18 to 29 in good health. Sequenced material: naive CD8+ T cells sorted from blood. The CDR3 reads CASFTGAGYEQYF. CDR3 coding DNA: TGCGCCAGCTTTACAGGGGCAGGCTACGAGCAGTACTTC.